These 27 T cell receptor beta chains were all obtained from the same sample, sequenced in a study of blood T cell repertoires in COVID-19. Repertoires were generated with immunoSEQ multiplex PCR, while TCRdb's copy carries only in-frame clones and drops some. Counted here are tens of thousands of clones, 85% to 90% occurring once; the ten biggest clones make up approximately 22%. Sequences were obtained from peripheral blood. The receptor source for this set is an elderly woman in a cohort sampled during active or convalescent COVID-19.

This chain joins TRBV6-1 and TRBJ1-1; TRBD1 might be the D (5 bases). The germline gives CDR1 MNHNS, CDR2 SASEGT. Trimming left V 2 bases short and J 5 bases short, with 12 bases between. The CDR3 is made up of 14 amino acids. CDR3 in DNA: TGTGCCAGCAGTGAATCTTACAAGGGGACTGAAGCTTTCTTT. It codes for CASSESYKGTEAFF.

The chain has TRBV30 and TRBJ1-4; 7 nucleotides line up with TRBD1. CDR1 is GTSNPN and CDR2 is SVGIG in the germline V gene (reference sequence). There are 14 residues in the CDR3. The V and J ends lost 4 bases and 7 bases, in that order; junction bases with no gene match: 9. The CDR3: CAWIPEGAGEKLFF. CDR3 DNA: TGTGCCTGGATCCCCGAGGGGGCGGGTGAAAAACTGTTTTTT.

The chain's CDR3 is CSASERGQGVSNTEAFF. As DNA, the CDR3 is TGCAGCGCCTCGGAGCGCGGACAGGGGGTTTCGAACACTGAAGCTTTCTTT. The V call is TRBV29-1, the J call TRBJ1-1; 10 bases map to TRBD1. CDR1 and CDR2 from the germline V gene are SQVTM and ANQGSEA. The CDR3 is 17 residues long. J was trimmed by 1 base and V by 7 bases; bases with no gene match: 15.

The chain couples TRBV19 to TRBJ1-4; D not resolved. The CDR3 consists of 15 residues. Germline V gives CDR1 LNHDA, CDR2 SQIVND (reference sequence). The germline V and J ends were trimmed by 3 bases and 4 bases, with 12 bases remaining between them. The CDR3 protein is CASSMTAGLNEKLFF. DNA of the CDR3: TGTGCCAGTAGTATGACGGCAGGCCTTAATGAAAAACTGTTTTTT.

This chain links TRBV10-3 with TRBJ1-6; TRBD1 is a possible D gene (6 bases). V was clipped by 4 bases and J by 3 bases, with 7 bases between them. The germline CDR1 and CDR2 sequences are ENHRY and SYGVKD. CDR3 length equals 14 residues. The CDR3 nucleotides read TGTGCCATCAGTGGGACAGACTATAATTCACCCCTCCACTTT. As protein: CAISGTDYNSPLHF.

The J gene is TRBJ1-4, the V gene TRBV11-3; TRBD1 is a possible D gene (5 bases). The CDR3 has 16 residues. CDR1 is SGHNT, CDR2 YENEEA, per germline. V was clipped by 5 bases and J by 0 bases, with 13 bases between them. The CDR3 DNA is TGTGCCAGCAGCAGCGGTGGGACTGCAACTAATGAAAAACTGTTTTTT. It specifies CASSSGGTATNEKLFF.

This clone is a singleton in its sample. CDR3 coding DNA: TGTGCCAGCAGTTGGACTAGCGGGAACACCGGGGAGCTGTTTTTT. It translates to CASSWTSGNTGELFF. V is TRBV27 and J is TRBJ2-2; 10 positions match TRBD2. The CDR3 runs 15 residues. J lost 1 base, V lost 4 bases, and 0 bases had no gene match. CDR1 and CDR2 (germline): MNHEY, SMNVEV (reference sequence).

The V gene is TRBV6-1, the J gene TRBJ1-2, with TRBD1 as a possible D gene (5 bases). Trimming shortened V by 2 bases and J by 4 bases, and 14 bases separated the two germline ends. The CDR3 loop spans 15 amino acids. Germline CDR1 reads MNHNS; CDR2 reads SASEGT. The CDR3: CASSELGEAGYGYTF. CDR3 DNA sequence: TGTGCCAGCAGTGAACTGGGGGAGGCCGGCTATGGCTACACCTTC.

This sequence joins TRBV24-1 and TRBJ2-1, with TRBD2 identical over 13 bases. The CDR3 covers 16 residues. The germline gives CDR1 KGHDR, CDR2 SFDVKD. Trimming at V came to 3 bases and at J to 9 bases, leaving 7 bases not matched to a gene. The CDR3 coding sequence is TGTGCCACCAGTGATAGGACTAGCGGGAGCGGTACTGAGCAGTTCTTC. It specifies CATSDRTSGSGTEQFF.

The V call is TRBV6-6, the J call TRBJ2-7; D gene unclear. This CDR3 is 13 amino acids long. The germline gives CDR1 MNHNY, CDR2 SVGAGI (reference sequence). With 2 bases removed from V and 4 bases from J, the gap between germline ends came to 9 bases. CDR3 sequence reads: CASSYGQFYEQYV. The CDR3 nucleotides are TGTGCCAGCAGTTACGGCCAGTTTTACGAGCAGTACGTC.

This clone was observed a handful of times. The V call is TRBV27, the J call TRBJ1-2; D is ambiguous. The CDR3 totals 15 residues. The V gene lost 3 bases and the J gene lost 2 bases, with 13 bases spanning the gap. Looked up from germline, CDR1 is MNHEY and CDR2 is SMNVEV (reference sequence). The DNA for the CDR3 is TGTGCCAGCAGTTTTGACGGGATAGGGAACTATGGCTACACCTTC. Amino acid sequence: CASSFDGIGNYGYTF.

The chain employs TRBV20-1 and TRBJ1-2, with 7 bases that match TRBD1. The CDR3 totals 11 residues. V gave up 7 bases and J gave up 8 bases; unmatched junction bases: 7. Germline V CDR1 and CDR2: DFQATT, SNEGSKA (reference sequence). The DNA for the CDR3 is TGCAGTGTAAACAGGGGTGTGGGCTACACCTTC. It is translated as CSVNRGVGYTF.

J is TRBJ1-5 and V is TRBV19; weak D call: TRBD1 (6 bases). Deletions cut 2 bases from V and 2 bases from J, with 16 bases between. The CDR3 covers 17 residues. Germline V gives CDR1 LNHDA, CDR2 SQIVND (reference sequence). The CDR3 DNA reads TGTGCCAGTAGTATAAGTTCAGGGGTGTTGGGCAATCAGCCCCAGCATTTT. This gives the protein CASSISSGVLGNQPQHF.

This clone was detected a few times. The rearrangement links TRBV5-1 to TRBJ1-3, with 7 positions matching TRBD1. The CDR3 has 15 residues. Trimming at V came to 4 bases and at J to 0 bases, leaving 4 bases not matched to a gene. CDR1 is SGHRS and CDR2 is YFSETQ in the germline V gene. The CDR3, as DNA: TGCGCCAGCAGCCTGGGACAGCCCTCTGGAAACACCATATATTTT. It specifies CASSLGQPSGNTIYF. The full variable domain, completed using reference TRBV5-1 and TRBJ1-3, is KAGVTQTPRYLIKTRGQQVTLSCSPISGHRSVSWYQQTPGQGLQFLFEYFSETQRNKGNFPGRFSGRQFSNSRSEMNVSTLELGDSALYLCASSLGQPSGNTIYFGEGSWLTVV.

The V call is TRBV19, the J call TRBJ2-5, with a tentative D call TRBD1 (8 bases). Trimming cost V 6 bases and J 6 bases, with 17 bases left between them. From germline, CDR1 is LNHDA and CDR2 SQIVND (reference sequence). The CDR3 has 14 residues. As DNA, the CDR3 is TGTGCCAGTAGCACCACAGGGGGGGCCCAGACCCAGTACTTC. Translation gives CASSTTGGAQTQYF.

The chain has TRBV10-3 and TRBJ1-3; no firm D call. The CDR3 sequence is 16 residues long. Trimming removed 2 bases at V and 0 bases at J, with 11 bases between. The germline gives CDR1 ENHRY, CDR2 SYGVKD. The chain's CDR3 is CAISELAGISGNTIYF. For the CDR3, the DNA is TGTGCCATCAGTGAGCTGGCCGGGATCTCTGGAAACACCATATATTTT.

CDR3 loop: CASSLKGGNEQYF. Written as DNA, the CDR3 is TGTGCCAGTAGTCTTAAGGGAGGCAACGAGCAGTACTTC. The chain links TRBV19 to TRBJ2-7, with D perhaps TRBD2 (6 bases). Germline V gene sequence: CDR1 LNHDA, CDR2 SQIVND (reference sequence). The V end lost 5 bases, the J end lost 5 bases, and 13 bases lay between the germline ends. The CDR3 contains 13 residues.

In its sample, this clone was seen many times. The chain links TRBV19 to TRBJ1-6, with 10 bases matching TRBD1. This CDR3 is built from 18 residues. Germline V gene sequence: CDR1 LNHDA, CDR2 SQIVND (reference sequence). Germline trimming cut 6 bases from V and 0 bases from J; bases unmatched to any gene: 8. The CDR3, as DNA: TGTGCCAGTAGAAGACAGGGGGCCATTAGCTCCTATAATTCACCCCTCCACTTT. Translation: CASRRQGAISSYNSPLHF. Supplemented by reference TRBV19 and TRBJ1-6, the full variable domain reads DGGITQSPKYLFRKEGQNVTLSCEQNLNHDAMYWYRQDPGQGLRLIYYSQIVNDFQKGDIAEGYSVSREKKESFPLTVTSAQKNPTAFYLCASRRQGAISSYNSPLHFGNGTRLTVT.

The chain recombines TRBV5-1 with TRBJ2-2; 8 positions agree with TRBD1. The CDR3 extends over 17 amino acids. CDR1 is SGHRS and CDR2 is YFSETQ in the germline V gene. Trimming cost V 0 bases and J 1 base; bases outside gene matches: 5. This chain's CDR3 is CASSLALGTGNTGELFF. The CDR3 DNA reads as TGCGCCAGCAGCTTGGCCCTCGGGACAGGGAACACCGGGGAGCTGTTTTTT.

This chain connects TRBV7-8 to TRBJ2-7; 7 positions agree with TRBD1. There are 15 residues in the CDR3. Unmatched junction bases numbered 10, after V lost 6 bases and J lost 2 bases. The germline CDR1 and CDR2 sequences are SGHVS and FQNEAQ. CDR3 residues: CASSSPGQSPYEQYF. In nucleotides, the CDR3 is TGTGCCAGCAGTTCCCCGGGACAGAGCCCCTACGAGCAGTACTTC.

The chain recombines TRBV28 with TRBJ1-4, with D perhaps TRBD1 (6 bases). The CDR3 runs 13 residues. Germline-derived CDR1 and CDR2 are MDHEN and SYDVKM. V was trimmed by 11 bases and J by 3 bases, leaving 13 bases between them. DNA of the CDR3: TGTGCCGGAAAAGGGGGGGCTAATGAAAAACTGTTTTTT. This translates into CAGKGGANEKLFF.

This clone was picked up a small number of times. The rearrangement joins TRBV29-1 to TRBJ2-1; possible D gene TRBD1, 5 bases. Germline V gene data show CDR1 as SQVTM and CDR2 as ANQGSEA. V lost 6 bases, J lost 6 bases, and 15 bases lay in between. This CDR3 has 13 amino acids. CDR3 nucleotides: TGCAGCGTGGATTCAGGGAAGGGCAATGAGCAGTTCTTC. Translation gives CSVDSGKGNEQFF.

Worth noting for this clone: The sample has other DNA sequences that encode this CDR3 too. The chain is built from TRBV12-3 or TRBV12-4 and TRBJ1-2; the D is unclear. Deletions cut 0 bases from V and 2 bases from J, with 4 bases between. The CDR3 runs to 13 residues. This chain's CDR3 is CASSLAGNYGYTF. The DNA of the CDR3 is TGTGCCAGCAGTTTAGCCGGGAACTATGGCTACACCTTC.

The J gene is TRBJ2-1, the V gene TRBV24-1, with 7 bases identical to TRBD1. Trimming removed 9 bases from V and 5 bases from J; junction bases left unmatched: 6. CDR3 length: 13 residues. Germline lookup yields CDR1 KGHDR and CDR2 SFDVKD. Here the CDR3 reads CATGKGAHNEQFF. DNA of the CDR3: TGTGCCACCGGCAAGGGGGCCCACAATGAGCAGTTCTTC.

The CDR3 is CASSFLASNEQFF. CDR3 DNA: TGTGCCAGCAGTTTTTTGGCCTCGAATGAGCAGTTCTTC. V and J are TRBV6-5 and TRBJ2-1; D remains ambiguous. The CDR3 is 13 amino acids. The germline CDR1 and CDR2 sequences are MNHEY and SVGAGI. Between the trimmed V and J ends, which lost 4 bases and 7 bases, there was a span of 11 bases.

The CDR3 sequence: CAISATGANTEAFF. The CDR3 nucleotides read TGTGCCATCAGCGCCACAGGGGCGAACACTGAAGCTTTCTTT. This chain connects TRBV10-3 to TRBJ1-1; 7 bases are a match to TRBD1. This CDR3 is built from 14 residues. V lost 6 bases, J lost 1 base, and 5 bases stayed unmatched. Germline CDR1 is ENHRY and CDR2 is SYGVKD.

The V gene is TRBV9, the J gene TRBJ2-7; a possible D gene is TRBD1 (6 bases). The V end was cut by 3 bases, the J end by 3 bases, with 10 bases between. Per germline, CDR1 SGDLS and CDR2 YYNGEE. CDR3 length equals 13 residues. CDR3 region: CASSALQGYEQYF. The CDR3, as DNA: TGTGCCAGCAGCGCCCTACAGGGCTACGAGCAGTACTTC.